What follows are 8 T cell receptor beta chains derived from one specimen sequenced in a study of T cell repertoires in cytomegalovirus infection. In TCRdb, the reads were re-called with MiXCR into one record per CDR3 protein. The data contain about 740,000 distinct CDR3 sequences, 35% of them singletons. Source material: PBMCs. The receptors derive from a human donor in good health (CMV status not recorded). Some clones in this sample may be carry-over from other donors' samples.

There are many counts of this clonotype. J is TRBJ1-1 and V is TRBV6-6; unclear D gene. Trimming pared 3 bases from V and 5 bases from J, leaving 7 bases between. The CDR3 covers 12 residues. Germline CDR1 is MNHNY and CDR2 is SVGAGI (reference sequence). The CDR3 region is CASSYLGTEAFF. The DNA for the CDR3 is TGTGCCAGCAGTTATTTGGGTACTGAAGCTTTCTTT.

As regards this clonotype: Since the CDR3 does not end with the conserved phenylalanine or tryptophan, this likely comes from a read error. The rearrangement joins TRBV28 to TRBJ1-1, with TRBD1 matching over 7 bases. The CDR3 totals 15 residues. J was trimmed by 3 bases and V by 5 bases; bases with no gene match: 9. From germline, CDR1 is MDHEN and CDR2 SYDVKM. The CDR3 reads CASSLHRGYDTEAFL. The CDR3 bases are TGTGCCAGCAGTCTACACAGGGGATACGACACTGAAGCTTTCTTG.

The J gene is TRBJ2-7, the V gene TRBV25-1, with 7 nucleotides matching TRBD1. The CDR3 is 14 residues long. Looked up from germline, CDR1 is MGHDK and CDR2 is SYGVNS. V lost 3 bases to trimming and J lost 4 bases; unmatched junction nucleotides: 6. The chain's CDR3 is CASSERQGGYEQYF. The DNA for the CDR3 is TGTGCCAGCAGTGAGAGACAGGGCGGTTACGAGCAGTACTTC.

The chain carries TRBV7-2 and TRBJ2-5, with D possibly being TRBD1 or TRBD2 (6 bases each). Between the trimmed V and J ends, which lost 1 base and 4 bases, there was a span of 22 bases. The CDR3 has 18 amino acids. Germline V gives CDR1 SGHTA, CDR2 FQGNSA. The CDR3 nucleotides read TGTGCCAGCAGCTTAGATAGTGGAGGGGGGAGGTTCGGAGAGACCCAGTACTTC. This translates into CASSLDSGGGRFGETQYF.

The chain uses TRBV28 and TRBJ1-4, with D possibly being TRBD1 (5 bases). The V and J ends lost 5 bases and 0 bases respectively, with 13 bases between them. The CDR3 covers 16 residues. CDR1 is MDHEN and CDR2 is SYDVKM in the germline V gene. The CDR3 DNA follows: TGTGCCAGCAGTGACCAACCGGGGGCAACTAATGAAAAACTGTTTTTT. Translation gives CASSDQPGATNEKLFF.

The genes are TRBV28 and TRBJ2-5; 7 positions match TRBD1. This CDR3 comprises 16 residues. Trimming took 1 base from V and 5 from J; bases not matched to a gene: 10. Germline loops: CDR1 MDHEN, CDR2 SYDVKM. CDR3 sequence: CASSLLVTGLGETQYF. The DNA of the CDR3 is TGTGCCAGCAGTTTATTAGTGACAGGGCTAGGGGAGACCCAGTACTTC.

This clonotype appeared a few times. This chain links TRBV7-3 with TRBJ2-1; maybe TRBD2 (6 bases). The CDR3 extends over 16 amino acids. V was trimmed by 5 bases and J by 10 bases, leaving 24 bases between them. Germline V gives CDR1 SGHTA, CDR2 FQGTGA. CDR3 sequence: CASSRPGRSRLDEQFF. The DNA for the CDR3 is TGTGCCAGCAGCCGCCCGGGGAGGAGTAGGTTAGACGAGCAGTTCTTC.

On this clonotype itself: A read error may produce the germline difference seen at one junction end. The J gene is TRBJ1-2, the V gene TRBV5-3; D ambiguous. TRBV5-3 is an ORF for which the function is uncertain. The CDR3 is 13 residues long. The CDR3 DNA sequence: TGTGCCAGCAGCTATACATGGCGGAATGGCTACACCTTC. This translates into CASSYTWRNGYTF.